A single sample is the source of the 24 T cell receptor beta chains below, sequenced in a study of regulatory T cells in long-lasting Graves disease. The time point here: newly diagnosed GD, antithyroid drugs for less than 3 months. RNA isolated from PBMCs was used to make the TCR library. Arm-PCR of CDR3 regions with iRepertoire HTBI primers generated TCR beta libraries. Via MiXCR, TCRdb re-called the multiplex PCR reads, giving one row per CDR3 protein. Among around 450,000 distinct CDR3 sequences, around 15% were seen once, and the ten largest hold approximately 12%. The same specimen was also included in a second study, on T cells in Graves' hyperthyroidism and ophthalmopathy.

The specimen was peripheral blood mononuclear cells (PBMCs), collected at new diagnosis, from a patient treated with antithyroid drugs. The receptors were sampled from a man aged 40-49 years with Graves disease.

This clonotype was seen repeatedly, ten times or more. The chain uses TRBV20-1 and TRBJ1-6; D uncertain. The length of the CDR3 is 14 residues. Germline CDR1 is DFQATT and CDR2 is SNEGSKA (reference sequence). Between the trimmed V and J ends, which lost 5 bases and 8 bases, there was a span of 16 bases. In nucleotides, the CDR3 is TGCAGTGCTTCTCCACAGACTGCTGATTCACCCCTCCACTTT. It specifies CSASPQTADSPLHF.

V is TRBV6-1 and J is TRBJ2-1; 7 positions match TRBD2. With 5 bases clipped from V and 8 bases from J, the junction kept 15 bases outside the gene matches. The CDR3 is made up of 16 amino acids. Germline V gene sequence: CDR1 MNHNS, CDR2 SASEGT. As DNA, the CDR3 is TGTGCCAGCAGTCAGATGGGTGGGAGGGCCCTCGATGAGCAGTTCTTC. This codes for CASSQMGGRALDEQFF.

This clonotype was observed at least ten times. V and J are TRBV28 and TRBJ2-2; 9 nucleotides agree with TRBD1. V shed 6 bases and J 4 bases; nucleotides not matched to a gene: 3. Germline loops: CDR1 MDHEN, CDR2 SYDVKM. The CDR3 consists of 14 residues. Here the CDR3 reads CASSLTGGTGELFF. CDR3 DNA sequence: TGTGCCAGCAGCTTGACAGGGGGCACCGGGGAGCTGTTTTTT.

This chain connects TRBV7-9 to TRBJ2-7; D remains unclear. Germline V gene lookup returns CDR1 SEHNR and CDR2 FQNEAQ (reference sequence). This CDR3 has 12 amino acids. Between the trimmed V and J ends, which lost 5 bases and 4 bases, there was a span of 9 bases. The CDR3 is CASSPSVYEQYF. The CDR3 DNA reads as TGTGCCAGCAGCCCCTCTGTTTACGAGCAGTACTTC.

The rearrangement uses TRBV9 and TRBJ2-7; no clear D. Germline values: CDR1 SGDLS, CDR2 YYNGEE. Trimming shortened V by 0 bases and J by 2 bases, and 6 bases separated the two germline ends. CDR3 length: 13 residues. CDR3 amino acids: CASSVGPPYEQYF. The CDR3 DNA reads TGTGCCAGCAGCGTAGGCCCTCCCTACGAGCAGTACTTC.

There are a few counts of this clonotype. The chain employs TRBV20-1 and TRBJ2-5, with 9 bases lining up with TRBD2. There are 16 residues in the CDR3. Germline CDR1 DFQATT, CDR2 SNEGSKA (reference sequence). V trimming: 6 bases; J trimming: 2 bases; junction bases outside the gene matches: 13. CDR3 sequence (DNA): TGCAGTGCACTAGGGGCTAGCGCGGGAGGGCAAGAGACCCAGTACTTC. It codes for CSALGASAGGQETQYF.

This clonotype was counted a single time. Since a much larger clone is just one base distant, this may be a read error. The chain recombines TRBV5-1 with TRBJ1-1, with TRBD1 matching 10 bases. The V gene's germline CDR1 is SGHRS and CDR2 YFSETQ. V trimming: 0 bases; J trimming: 8 bases; junction bases outside the gene matches: 16. The CDR3 sequence is 18 residues long. CDR3 in amino acids: CASSLGGTGVPLHEEAFF. The CDR3 region has the DNA TGCGCCAGCAGCTTGGGAGGGACAGGGGTGCCTCTGCACGAAGAAGCTTTCTTT.

This chain joins TRBV9 and TRBJ1-4, with 7 bases matching TRBD1. Germline CDR1 and CDR2: SGDLS and YYNGEE. The trim removed 3 bases at V and 1 base at J, leaving 3 bases unmatched. The CDR3 spans 15 residues. The CDR3 bases are TGTGCCAGCAGCGCCGGGACAGTAACTAATGAAAAACTGTTTTTT. It translates to CASSAGTVTNEKLFF.

This clonotype was recorded many times. The chain has TRBV20-1 and TRBJ2-2; weak D call: TRBD2 (6 bases). V lost 5 bases, J lost 2 bases, and 12 bases lay in between. The CDR3 has 14 amino acids. Germline V lookup: CDR1 DFQATT, CDR2 SNEGSKA (reference sequence). The chain's CDR3 is CSASGLPNTGELFF. CDR3 sequence (DNA): TGCAGTGCTTCGGGACTCCCAAACACCGGGGAGCTGTTTTTT.

This rearrangement joins TRBV29-1 to TRBJ2-3; maybe TRBD2 (5 bases). This CDR3 contains 13 residues. Trimming stripped 6 bases from V and 3 bases from J, with 13 bases between. Germline lookup yields CDR1 SQVTM and CDR2 ANQGSEA. CDR3 nucleotide sequence: TGCAGCGTAGCTGAGGGTCAGACAGATACGCAGTATTTT. Its translation is CSVAEGQTDTQYF.

Concerning this clonotype: This clone may be a read error of a much larger clone one base away. The DNA of the CDR3 is TGCAGCCCGGGACGCCTCTCCTACGAGCAGTTCTTC. Protein product: CSPGRLSYEQFF. V gene TRBV29-1 combines with J gene TRBJ2-1, with D perhaps given as TRBD1 or TRBD2 (5 bases each). V was shortened by 8 bases and J by 10 bases, with 18 bases between the two germline ends. The CDR3 runs to 12 residues. The germline CDR1 and CDR2 sequences are SQVTM and ANQGSEA.

This clonotype was seen many times. This chain uses TRBV28 with TRBJ1-4; 7 positions match TRBD1. V gave up 2 bases and J gave up 5 bases; unmatched junction bases: 8. The CDR3 extends over 16 amino acids. CDR1 MDHEN and CDR2 SYDVKM come from the germline V gene. CDR3 sequence (DNA): TGTGCCAGCAGTTTAGTCCAGGGGGTCCGGAATGAAAAACTGTTTTTT. It translates to CASSLVQGVRNEKLFF.

This clonotype was observed at least ten times. CDR3: CASSEVGAKNSPLHF. The DNA of the CDR3 is TGTGCCAGCAGTGAAGTGGGCGCTAAGAATTCACCCCTCCACTTT. This chain uses TRBV2 with TRBJ1-6; the D is unclear. CDR1 is SNHLY, CDR2 FYNNEI, per germline. V gave up 1 base and J gave up 7 bases, with 11 bases separating them. The CDR3 is 15 amino acids.

This clonotype was counted ten times or more. The genes are TRBV28 and TRBJ2-7; the D gene is possibly TRBD2 (6 bases). The CDR3 spans 13 residues. The germline V gene has CDR1 MDHEN and CDR2 SYDVKM. V was cut by 7 bases and J by 1 base, with 11 bases left in between. Here the CDR3 reads CASMEGLSYEQYF. CDR3 in DNA: TGTGCCAGCATGGAGGGTCTTTCCTACGAGCAGTACTTC.

Concerning this clonotype itself: Sequence at one end of the junction differs from germline and may be a read error. The chain joins TRBV19 to TRBJ2-1; TRBD2 matches at 9 bases. Germline values: CDR1 LNHDA, CDR2 SQIVND (reference sequence). This CDR3 spans 15 amino acids. CDR3: CASNIVGGRGNEQFF. The CDR3 nucleotides are TGTGCCAGTAATATAGTGGGCGGGAGGGGGAATGAGCAGTTCTTC.

In its sample, this clonotype was seen a few times. Just one base apart from a much larger clone, this may be a read error. The V call is TRBV11-2, the J call TRBJ2-7, with 9 bases that match TRBD2. Germline CDR1 and CDR2: SGHAT and FQNNGV. The CDR3 covers 14 residues. The CDR3 sequence: CVSKYLAGTYEQYF. The CDR3 DNA is TGTGTCAGCAAGTACCTAGCGGGAACCTACGAGCAGTACTTC.

This clonotype was counted a few times. The rearrangement uses TRBV27 and TRBJ2-1; D possibly corresponds to TRBD2 (5 bases). The CDR3 contains 16 residues. The V gene's germline CDR1 is MNHEY and CDR2 SMNVEV (reference sequence). V was trimmed by 1 base and J by 0 bases, leaving 10 bases between them. The CDR3 loop reads CASSLFPGSSYNEQFF. The CDR3 DNA is TGTGCCAGCAGTTTATTCCCGGGGAGCTCCTACAATGAGCAGTTCTTC.

The chain joins TRBV24-1 to TRBJ2-1; 8 nucleotides match TRBD2. Trimming took 7 bases from V and 6 from J; bases not matched to a gene: 4. Germline CDR1 KGHDR, CDR2 SFDVKD. This CDR3 comprises 13 residues. The chain's CDR3 is CATSGGVRNEQFF. The CDR3, as DNA: TGTGCCACCAGCGGGGGGGTCCGCAATGAGCAGTTCTTC.

To note about this clonotype: One base away lies a much larger clone, so this may be a sequencing read error. The rearrangement links TRBV25-1 to TRBJ2-7; 7 nucleotides align to TRBD2. Germline CDR1 MGHDK, CDR2 SYGVNS. Trimming took 6 bases from V and 2 from J; bases not matched to a gene: 10. The length of the CDR3 is 15 residues. CDR3 coding DNA: TGTGCCAGCAGCGGCCAGCAGCGGGGTCCCTACGAGCAGTACTTC. It encodes CASSGQQRGPYEQYF.

As concerns this clonotype: This may come from a read error, since a much larger clone is one base off. The V gene is TRBV30, the J gene TRBJ2-1; a weak D match, TRBD2 (5 bases). The germline gives CDR1 GTSNPN, CDR2 SVGIG (reference sequence). Trimming took 0 bases from V and 5 from J, leaving 14 bases between them. The CDR3 has 15 amino acids. The DNA of the CDR3 is TGTGCCTGGAGTGTACTTAGCGAGAGCCACAATGAGCAGTTCTTC. This encodes CAWSVLSESHNEQFF. The full variable domain, rest sourced from reference TRBV30 and TRBJ2-1, is SQTIHQWPATLVQPVGSPLSLECTVEGTSNPNLYWYRQAAGRGLQLLFYSVGIGQISSEVPQNLSASRPQDRQFILSSKKLLLSDSGFYLCAWSVLSESHNEQFFGPGTRLTVL.

This chain uses TRBV29-1 with TRBJ2-1; D possibly corresponds to TRBD2 (5 bases). This CDR3 has 12 residues. The V gene lost 5 bases and the J gene lost 7 bases, with 12 bases spanning the gap. Germline values: CDR1 SQVTM, CDR2 ANQGSEA. The CDR3 spells CSVQSPGNEQFF. CDR3 DNA: TGCAGCGTTCAGAGCCCGGGGAATGAGCAGTTCTTC.

This clonotype was found many times. The V and J genes are TRBV12-3 or TRBV12-4 and TRBJ2-3, with 8 bases fitting TRBD1. The CDR3 is 16 amino acids. Trimming at V came to 5 bases and at J to 2 bases, leaving 9 bases not matched to a gene. CDR3 sequence reads: CASSPRQGTSTDTQYF. CDR3 sequence (DNA): TGTGCCAGCAGTCCTAGACAGGGGACATCCACAGATACGCAGTATTTT.

This clonotype was counted at least ten times. This sequence joins TRBV12-3 or TRBV12-4 and TRBJ2-1; 8 bases align to TRBD2. The V and J ends lost 3 bases and 2 bases, in that order; junction bases with no gene match: 15. The CDR3 length is 19 residues. The CDR3 DNA follows: TGTGCCAGCAGTTTTCGGCGGGTTTGGCGGGAGGTCACCTACAATGAGCAGTTCTTC. The encoded protein is CASSFRRVWREVTYNEQFF.

The chain couples TRBV6-1 to TRBJ1-4, with no clear D. CDR1 and CDR2 from the germline V gene are MNHNS and SASEGT. V was shortened by 7 bases and J by 2 bases, with 14 bases between the two germline ends. This CDR3 comprises 15 residues. The CDR3 sequence: CASNKGGSTNEKLFF. The CDR3 DNA reads TGTGCCAGCAACAAGGGCGGATCGACTAATGAAAAACTGTTTTTT.